The 25 T cell receptor beta chains reported below all come from one sample, sequenced in a study of blood T cell repertoires in COVID-19. Clones were sequenced by immunoSEQ multiplex PCR, and TCRdb holds only the in-frame ones, with some missing. The table records 200,000 to 250,000 clones, around 88% of them present only once. Sample: PBMCs or T cells enriched from blood (not recorded which). The receptors here all came from a woman between 50 and 59 years old with acute COVID-19.

The table lists this clone with a count of one. This rearrangement joins TRBV28 to TRBJ2-3, with TRBD2 matching 12 bases. The junction had 7 bases not matched to a gene; V was cut back by 6 bases and J by 6 bases. The germline CDR1 and CDR2 sequences are MDHEN and SYDVKM. The CDR3 runs to 15 residues. The CDR3 loop reads CASSLTSGSLDTQYF. Written as DNA, the CDR3 is TGTGCCAGCAGCTTGACTAGCGGGAGCCTTGATACGCAGTATTTT.

The gene calls are TRBV29-1 and TRBJ1-5; D is possibly TRBD1 (6 bases). This CDR3 has 16 residues. V lost 7 bases and J 7 bases, leaving 26 bases between the germline ends. Germline values: CDR1 SQVTM, CDR2 ANQGSEA. The CDR3 sequence is CSDHRGAGPDSQPQHF. CDR3 coding DNA: TGCAGCGACCACCGGGGGGCAGGACCGGATAGCCAGCCCCAGCATTTT.

J is TRBJ2-1 and V is TRBV4-3; 7 nucleotides align to TRBD2. Trimming at V came to 4 bases and at J to 4 bases, leaving 10 bases not matched to a gene. The CDR3 extends over 16 amino acids. Per germline, CDR1 LGHNA and CDR2 YSLEER. The CDR3 nucleotides read TGCGCCAGCAGCCGCCTTCTAGCGGAAGGTTACAATGAGCAGTTCTTC. Translated: CASSRLLAEGYNEQFF.

CDR3 DNA sequence: TGCGCCAGCAGCCCACGACTAGCGGGAGTATATGAGCAGTTCTTC. Its translation is CASSPRLAGVYEQFF. The V and J genes are TRBV4-1 and TRBJ2-1; TRBD2 matches at 12 bases. V lost 4 bases to trimming and J lost 8 bases; unmatched junction nucleotides: 6. Germline V lookup: CDR1 MGHRA, CDR2 YSYEKL. The CDR3 is 15 residues long.

The chain uses TRBV5-1 and TRBJ1-6, with 9 bases aligning to TRBD1. This CDR3 is built from 14 residues. Germline V gene lookup returns CDR1 SGHRS and CDR2 YFSETQ. V shed 3 bases and J 6 bases; nucleotides not matched to a gene: 1. The DNA of the CDR3 is TGCGCCAGCAGCTCGGACAGGGGTAATTCACCCCTCCACTTT. Protein product: CASSSDRGNSPLHF.

J is TRBJ1-2 and V is TRBV2, with 7 nucleotides matching TRBD1. CDR3 length: 15 amino acids. The V gene's germline CDR1 is SNHLY and CDR2 FYNNEI. With 10 bases clipped from V and 1 base from J, the junction kept 12 bases outside the gene matches. DNA for the CDR3: TGTGCCAATCTACTGGACAGGAGAAATAACTATGGCTACACCTTC. It encodes CANLLDRRNNYGYTF.

V and J are TRBV7-9 and TRBJ1-1, with D unclear. CDR1 and CDR2 (germline): SEHNR, FQNEAQ (reference sequence). Trimming removed 5 bases at V and 4 bases at J, with 8 bases between. This CDR3 contains 12 residues. This CDR3 is CASSQVATEAFF. CDR3 coding DNA: TGTGCCAGCAGCCAGGTGGCCACTGAAGCTTTCTTT.

The rearrangement joins TRBV30 to TRBJ2-5, with D perhaps TRBD1 (5 bases). CDR1 is GTSNPN and CDR2 is SVGIG in the germline V gene (reference sequence). V was clipped by 3 bases and J by 7 bases, with 18 bases between them. This CDR3 comprises 14 residues. The DNA for the CDR3 is TGTGCCTGGAGCGTCGGCAGGGCTGTGGGGACCCAGTACTTC. Translated, it gives CAWSVGRAVGTQYF.

CDR3 amino acids: CASSLSHTQYF. As DNA, the CDR3 is TGTGCCAGCAGCTTAAGCCATACGCAGTATTTT. The gene calls are TRBV11-2 and TRBJ2-3; D is ambiguous. V lost 2 bases and J 7 bases, leaving 4 bases between the germline ends. Germline CDR1 reads SGHAT; CDR2 reads FQNNGV. This CDR3 contains 11 residues.

The chain recombines TRBV9 with TRBJ2-1, with 9 bases fitting TRBD2. CDR3 length: 16 amino acids. CDR1 is SGDLS and CDR2 is YYNGEE in the germline V gene. V lost 3 bases, J lost 7 bases, and 11 bases stayed unmatched. CDR3 bases: TGTGCCAGCAGCGGTCAGAGCGGGAGGAAGGGGAATGAGCAGTTCTTC. It codes for CASSGQSGRKGNEQFF.

The chain is built from TRBV25-1 and TRBJ2-3, with 9 bases identical to TRBD2. Germline CDR1 and CDR2: MGHDK and SYGVNS. CDR3 length: 17 amino acids. With V trimmed by 4 bases and J by 3 bases, 11 bases remained unmatched. CDR3 loop: CASSASGKHRGTDTQYF. CDR3 DNA sequence: TGTGCCAGCAGTGCTAGCGGGAAGCATCGGGGGACAGATACGCAGTATTTT.

The chain recombines TRBV11-3 with TRBJ2-2, with 9 bases aligning to TRBD1. J lost 3 bases, V lost 3 bases, and 2 bases had no gene match. This CDR3 region has 15 residues. Germline lookup yields CDR1 SGHNT and CDR2 YENEEA. This chain's CDR3 is CASSFTGGYTGELFF. In nucleotides, the CDR3 is TGTGCCAGCAGCTTTACAGGGGGCTACACCGGGGAGCTGTTTTTT.

This clone was recorded once. V is TRBV28 and J is TRBJ1-5, with D perhaps matching TRBD1 (6 bases). The CDR3 covers 12 residues. Per germline, CDR1 MDHEN and CDR2 SYDVKM. Trimming stripped 7 bases from V and 6 bases from J, with 10 bases between. The CDR3 region has the DNA TGTGCCAGCACCAGGGGACGTCAGCCCCAGCATTTT. Amino acids: CASTRGRQPQHF.

This clone showed up just once. The chain couples TRBV28 to TRBJ1-2; 9 bases are shared with TRBD1. There are 14 residues in the CDR3. The ends lost 11 bases at V and 3 bases at J; junction bases unmatched: 10. The germline gives CDR1 MDHEN, CDR2 SYDVKM. The CDR3 bases are TGTGCCTGTAACAGGGGGCCCCTAGACTATGGCTACACCTTC. This sequence encodes CACNRGPLDYGYTF.

The chain combines TRBV28 with TRBJ1-3, with 7 positions matching TRBD1. Germline CDR1 is MDHEN and CDR2 is SYDVKM. CDR3 length: 15 amino acids. Losses at the gene ends were 0 bases for V and 3 bases for J; bases not matched to a gene: 2. The CDR3 DNA follows: TGTGCCAGCAGTTTATGGCAGGGGGGTGGAAACACCATATATTTT. Encoded protein: CASSLWQGGGNTIYF.

The chain couples TRBV13 to TRBJ1-1, with TRBD1 as a possible D gene (5 bases). Looked up from germline, CDR1 is PRHDT and CDR2 is FYEKMQ (reference sequence). The CDR3 has 14 residues. V lost 3 bases to trimming and J lost 5 bases, with 13 bases between them. For the CDR3, the DNA is TGTGCCAGCAGCTTTCTTGGAAGGGGAACTGAAGCTTTCTTT. Translated: CASSFLGRGTEAFF.

The chain joins TRBV28 to TRBJ1-5, with a weak D call TRBD1 (5 bases). The germline V and J ends were trimmed by 1 base and 4 bases, with 11 bases remaining between them. Germline CDR1 reads MDHEN; CDR2 reads SYDVKM. The CDR3 runs 15 residues. CDR3 DNA: TGTGCCAGCAGTTTATCGGCAGGGCGGAATCAGCCCCAGCATTTT. This encodes CASSLSAGRNQPQHF.

The chain has TRBV28 and TRBJ2-7; 7 bases match TRBD2. V lost 2 bases to trimming and J lost 6 bases; unmatched junction nucleotides: 1. Germline loops: CDR1 MDHEN, CDR2 SYDVKM. CDR3 length equals 12 residues. The chain's CDR3 is CASSLGGVEQYF. DNA for the CDR3: TGTGCCAGCAGTTTAGGGGGGGTCGAGCAGTACTTC.

The chain employs TRBV28 and TRBJ1-5; TRBD1 aligns across 8 bases. The CDR3 totals 15 residues. Germline CDR1 is MDHEN and CDR2 is SYDVKM. Unmatched junction bases numbered 5, after V lost 6 bases and J lost 1 base. CDR3 sequence (DNA): TGTGCCAGCAGCCCGACAGGGGTGAGCAATCAGCCCCAGCATTTT. Its protein product is CASSPTGVSNQPQHF.

The chain combines TRBV27 with TRBJ2-1; 9 nucleotides align to TRBD2. Germline V gene sequence: CDR1 MNHEY, CDR2 SMNVEV (reference sequence). Germline trimming cut 6 bases from V and 10 bases from J; bases unmatched to any gene: 7. The CDR3 has 13 amino acids. CDR3 DNA sequence: TGTGCCAGCAGATACGTAAGCGGGGGGGAGCAGTTCTTC. Amino acid sequence: CASRYVSGGEQFF.

CDR3 loop: CASSEAAAGGEKLFF. CDR3 sequence (DNA): TGTGCCAGCAGTGAAGCGGCCGCAGGGGGCGAAAAACTGTTTTTT. This sequence joins TRBV2 and TRBJ1-4; 8 nucleotides line up with TRBD1. The CDR3 is made up of 15 amino acids. Germline V lookup: CDR1 SNHLY, CDR2 FYNNEI. The trim removed 0 bases at V and 8 bases at J, leaving 5 bases unmatched. Full variable domain (outside the CDR3, taken from reference TRBV2 and TRBJ1-4): EPEVTQTPSHQVTQMGQEVILRCVPISNHLYFYWYRQILGQKVEFLVSFYNNEISEKSEIFDDQFSVERPDGSNFTLKIRSTKLEDSAMYFCASSEAAAGGEKLFFGSGTQLSVL.

This clone was counted at least ten times. The chain uses TRBV9 and TRBJ2-7; TRBD2 agrees at 13 bases. Germline V lookup: CDR1 SGDLS, CDR2 YYNGEE. The V gene end was trimmed by 4 bases and the J gene end by 5 bases; junction bases not matched to a gene: 6. This CDR3 is built from 15 residues. For the CDR3, the DNA is TGTGCCAGCAGCACTGGACTAGCGGGAGATAACGAGCAGTACTTC. Its protein is CASSTGLAGDNEQYF.

The rearrangement joins TRBV18 to TRBJ1-4, with TRBD1 as a possible D gene (6 bases). V lost 1 base and J lost 7, with 13 bases in between. The CDR3 consists of 15 residues. Germline V gives CDR1 KGHSH, CDR2 LQKENI. CDR3 region: CASSPLAGVGEKLFF. Here the CDR3 DNA reads TGTGCCAGCTCACCACTTGCAGGGGTGGGTGAAAAACTGTTTTTT.

The chain combines TRBV4-1 with TRBJ2-1, with unresolved D. The CDR3 spans 13 residues. The germline V and J ends were trimmed by 0 bases and 7 bases, with 7 bases remaining between them. Germline lookup yields CDR1 MGHRA and CDR2 YSYEKL. The CDR3: CASSQERRNEQFF. In DNA, the CDR3 is TGCGCCAGCAGCCAAGAGCGCAGGAATGAGCAGTTCTTC.

V and J are TRBV6-5 and TRBJ2-2, with 8 bases aligning to TRBD1. J was trimmed by 7 bases and V by 7 bases; bases with no gene match: 2. In germline, CDR1 is MNHEY, CDR2 SVGAGI. The CDR3 loop spans 12 amino acids. The CDR3 sequence: CASKGTGGELFF. The CDR3 nucleotides are TGTGCCAGCAAGGGGACAGGCGGGGAGCTGTTTTTT.